Presented here are 27 T cell receptor beta chains from one specimen sequenced in a study of molecular identifiers for immune sequencing clone quantification. One entry per CDR3 protein results from TCRdb running MiXCR on the PCR reads. In the table there are 400,000 to 600,000 distinct CDR3 sequences, about a fifth of which are singletons. Sequencing was carried out using naive CD8+ T cells from blood, with Jurkat cell RNA spiked in. Subset here: FACS-sorted CD8+CD4-CCR7+CD45RA+ naive T cells. The receptors were sampled from a human donor in good health. Some libraries in this study had Jurkat cell RNA spiked in.

There are a few counts of this clonotype. The chain uses TRBV27 and TRBJ2-1, with 8 bases identical to TRBD1. After removal of 5 bases from V and 4 bases from J, the junction contained 10 bases not matched to a gene. Germline values: CDR1 MNHEY, CDR2 SMNVEV (reference sequence). The CDR3 runs to 16 residues. The CDR3 DNA is TGTGCCAGCAGTCCCGGGACAGGTTTGCAATACAATGAGCAGTTCTTC. Protein sequence: CASSPGTGLQYNEQFF.

This clonotype has only a few counts. V gene TRBV6-5 combines with J gene TRBJ2-1; 10 bases are shared with TRBD2. This CDR3 has 15 amino acids. CDR1 MNHEY and CDR2 SVGAGI come from the germline V gene. V lost 5 bases and J lost 5; bases outside the gene matches: 6. The CDR3 protein is CASSQGLATNNEQFF. In DNA, the CDR3 is TGTGCCAGCAGTCAGGGACTAGCGACAAACAATGAGCAGTTCTTC.

This clonotype was recorded a few times. The rearrangement uses TRBV7-9 and TRBJ2-1; 8 nucleotides agree with TRBD2. Per germline, CDR1 SEHNR and CDR2 FQNEAQ (reference sequence). The CDR3 runs to 16 residues. V was clipped by 5 bases and J by 4 bases; unmatched bases: 10. The CDR3 coding sequence is TGTGCCAGCAGCCCGCGCCCGGGACTAGGATACAATGAGCAGTTCTTC. Amino acid sequence: CASSPRPGLGYNEQFF.

This chain links TRBV6-1 with TRBJ2-1, with unresolved D. Germline V lookup: CDR1 MNHNS, CDR2 SASEGT. Trimming removed 2 bases from V and 5 bases from J, with 10 bases in between. The CDR3 spans 14 residues. CDR3 nucleotides: TGTGCCAGCAGTGAAAGCCGACTGAACAATGAGCAGTTCTTC. It encodes CASSESRLNNEQFF.

This clonotype was counted ten times or more. The chain links TRBV20-1 to TRBJ2-1; 7 bases match TRBD2. The CDR3 runs 14 residues. The V segment lost 3 bases and the J segment 4 bases; nucleotides outside the gene matches: 6. The germline V gene encodes CDR1 DFQATT and CDR2 SNEGSKA (reference sequence). This CDR3 reads CSASVSGSYNEQFF. The DNA for the CDR3 is TGCAGTGCTAGTGTTAGCGGGTCATACAATGAGCAGTTCTTC.

As for this clonotype: A much larger clone lies one base from this, so it may be a read error. The CDR3 end shows no conserved phenylalanine or tryptophan, and so a read error is likely. V and J are TRBV5-1 and TRBJ1-1, with D hard to call. V lost 0 bases and J lost 6, with 9 bases in between. The CDR3 extends over 13 amino acids. The germline V gene encodes CDR1 SGHRS and CDR2 YFSETQ. CDR3 region: CASSLGPVAEAFS. The CDR3 DNA follows: TGCGCCAGCAGCTTGGGTCCGGTCGCTGAAGCTTTCTCT.

On this clonotype: An end of the junction differs from the germline gene, which may be a read error. The chain links TRBV5-1 to TRBJ1-1; TRBD1 is a possible D gene (5 bases). This CDR3 comprises 13 residues. Germline V lookup: CDR1 SGHRS, CDR2 YFSETQ. In DNA form, the CDR3 reads TGCGCCAACAGCTTGGACGGGGGGAGTGAAGCTTTCTTT. Its translation: CANSLDGGSEAFF.

This clonotype was detected only a few times. The V call is TRBV6-5, the J call TRBJ2-2, with TRBD2 identical over 13 bases. CDR1 is MNHEY, CDR2 SVGAGI, per germline. Germline trimming cut 2 bases from V and 7 bases from J; bases unmatched to any gene: 7. The length of the CDR3 is 17 residues. The CDR3 region has the DNA TGTGCCAGCAGTTACGGACTAGCGGGAGTTGTAGACGGGGAGCTGTTTTTT. Amino acid sequence: CASSYGLAGVVDGELFF.

The chain carries TRBV20-1 and TRBJ2-5, with 8 nucleotides matching TRBD1. The V gene's germline CDR1 is DFQATT and CDR2 SNEGSKA (reference sequence). With 2 bases clipped from V and 1 base from J, the junction kept 15 bases outside the gene matches. The CDR3 loop spans 18 amino acids. The CDR3 sequence is CSARNLDRAPLFQETQYF. The CDR3, as DNA: TGCAGTGCTAGAAATCTGGACAGGGCTCCCCTATTCCAAGAGACCCAGTACTTC.

The chain carries TRBV28 and TRBJ2-1; perhaps D is TRBD1 or TRBD2 (5 bases each). Germline CDR1 MDHEN, CDR2 SYDVKM. This CDR3 contains 15 residues. With 7 bases removed from V and 0 bases from J, the gap between germline ends came to 13 bases. CDR3 in amino acids: CASKRRGYSYNEQFF. The CDR3 coding sequence is TGTGCCAGCAAAAGACGGGGCTACTCCTACAATGAGCAGTTCTTC.

The V and J genes are TRBV5-6 and TRBJ1-2; D gene unclear. The CDR3 is 14 amino acids. Germline CDR1 and CDR2: SGHDT and YYEEEE. The germline V and J ends were trimmed by 0 bases and 4 bases, with 10 bases remaining between them. DNA for the CDR3: TGTGCCAGCAGCTTGGCAAGACACGCCTATGGCTACACCTTC. It is translated as CASSLARHAYGYTF.

The sample holds many counts of this clonotype. This chain uses TRBV7-6 with TRBJ2-7; 7 bases fit TRBD1. Unmatched junction bases numbered 8, after V lost 0 bases and J lost 0 bases. Germline assignment: CDR1 SGHVS and CDR2 FNYEAQ. The CDR3 extends over 17 amino acids. CDR3 nucleotides: TGTGCCAGCAGCTTAGCGGCCCGGGACAGTAGCTCCTACGAGCAGTACTTC. Its translation is CASSLAARDSSSYEQYF.

This clonotype was counted a few times. The chain combines TRBV20-1 with TRBJ2-2; 8 positions agree with TRBD2. The CDR3 runs 18 residues. J was trimmed by 6 bases and V by 5 bases; bases with no gene match: 20. CDR1 is DFQATT, CDR2 SNEGSKA, per germline (reference sequence). The DNA for the CDR3 is TGCAGTGCTTCCCGCCCGTCGGCGGGGGGTAGGATCGCCGGGGAGCTGTTTTTT. This gives the protein CSASRPSAGGRIAGELFF.

This clonotype was picked up many times. The CDR3 protein is CASSQSTGMGTEAFF. Written as DNA, the CDR3 is TGCGCCAGCAGCCAATCAACAGGGATGGGCACTGAAGCTTTCTTT. V gene TRBV4-3 combines with J gene TRBJ1-1; TRBD1 might be the D (6 bases). Trimming cost V 2 bases and J 4 bases, with 14 bases left between them. Germline V gene lookup returns CDR1 LGHNA and CDR2 YSLEER. The CDR3 runs 15 residues.

Notes on this clonotype: Given a much more abundant clone one base away, this may be a read error. J is TRBJ2-3 and V is TRBV4-1; D ambiguous. Germline V gives CDR1 MGHRA, CDR2 YSYEKL. This CDR3 has 14 residues. The CDR3 nucleotides read TGCGCCAGCGGCCAAGACGGGCCCACAGATACGCAGTATTTT. Translation: CASGQDGPTDTQYF.

This clonotype was counted at least ten times. The chain joins TRBV6-1 to TRBJ2-2; 11 bases fit TRBD1. Germline CDR1 is MNHNS and CDR2 is SASEGT. CDR3 length: 19 amino acids. J lost 3 bases, V lost 4 bases, and 13 bases had no gene match. The CDR3 region is CASSAGTGGIGTYTGELFF. CDR3 sequence (DNA): TGTGCCAGCAGTGCCGGGACAGGGGGGATAGGGACGTACACCGGGGAGCTGTTTTTT.

This clonotype was observed many times. The rearrangement links TRBV5-1 to TRBJ1-1; D might be TRBD1 (5 bases). The germline gives CDR1 SGHRS, CDR2 YFSETQ. Trimming pared 0 bases from V and 6 bases from J, leaving 12 bases between. The CDR3 is 14 amino acids. The CDR3 spells CASSLGFGGPEAFF. The CDR3 DNA sequence: TGCGCCAGCAGCTTGGGATTCGGGGGTCCTGAAGCTTTCTTT.

This clonotype showed up many times. The V call is TRBV27, the J call TRBJ1-5, with a weak D call TRBD1 (6 bases). V was trimmed by 4 bases and J by 9 bases, leaving 13 bases between them. Germline lookup yields CDR1 MNHEY and CDR2 SMNVEV (reference sequence). The CDR3 covers 13 residues. The CDR3 spells CASSSSGVRPQHF. The CDR3 nucleotides are TGTGCCAGCAGTTCCTCAGGGGTCAGGCCCCAGCATTTT.

The sample holds many counts of this clonotype. The rearrangement links TRBV4-3 to TRBJ1-1; D possibly corresponds to TRBD1 (5 bases). CDR1 is LGHNA, CDR2 YSLEER, per germline. This CDR3 is built from 15 residues. The V end lost 0 bases, the J end lost 0 bases, and 8 bases lay between the germline ends. This chain's CDR3 is CASSQDSRVNTEAFF. The CDR3 DNA reads as TGCGCCAGCAGCCAAGATTCCAGGGTGAACACTGAAGCTTTCTTT.

The chain carries TRBV4-2 and TRBJ1-1, with D perhaps matching TRBD1 (6 bases). The CDR3 is 15 residues long. The V gene lost 1 base and the J gene lost 3 bases, with 12 bases spanning the gap. Germline CDR1 and CDR2: LGHNA and YNFKEQ. The chain's CDR3 is CASSQVGTRHTEAFF. CDR3 in DNA: TGTGCCAGCAGCCAAGTAGGGACAAGGCACACTGAAGCTTTCTTT.

Remarks on this clonotype: Since a much larger clone is just one base distant, this may be a read error. J is TRBJ2-3 and V is TRBV9, with 9 bases that match TRBD1. The CDR3 is made up of 16 amino acids. CDR1 SGDLS and CDR2 YYNGEE come from the germline V gene. This CDR3 is CASSAGTGTLLDTQCF. For the CDR3, the DNA is TGTGCCAGCAGCGCGGGGACAGGGACCCTTTTAGATACGCAGTGTTTT.

This clonotype was recorded a few times. CDR3 amino acids: CASSQTKIVGFTEAFF. The CDR3, as DNA: TGTGCCAGCAGCCAAACCAAGATTGTGGGTTTCACTGAAGCTTTCTTT. The chain has TRBV12-3 or TRBV12-4 and TRBJ1-1, with D uncertain. V was pared by 6 bases and J by 4 bases, with 21 bases between. This CDR3 is 16 amino acids long.

This clonotype was seen more than once but under ten times. The chain has TRBV6-2 or TRBV6-3 and TRBJ2-3; 7 bases are shared with TRBD1. The V gene end was trimmed by 5 bases and the J gene end by 5 bases; junction bases not matched to a gene: 10. The CDR3 has 15 amino acids. Germline loops: CDR1 MNHEY, CDR2 SVGEGT. The CDR3: CASSPTDRSGDTQYF. The CDR3 DNA sequence: TGTGCCAGCAGTCCAACGGACAGGTCAGGAGATACGCAGTATTTT.

This clonotype has at least ten counts. The chain is built from TRBV6-1 and TRBJ2-3; D is undetermined. V shed 10 bases and J shed 4 bases, with 9 bases lying between them. The CDR3 length is 11 residues. Germline V gene sequence: CDR1 MNHNS, CDR2 SASEGT. The CDR3 DNA reads as TGTGCCACCAACAGAGCAGATACGCAGTATTTT. Its protein is CATNRADTQYF.

V gene TRBV27 combines with J gene TRBJ2-7; 9 bases map to TRBD1. J was trimmed by 2 bases and V by 6 bases; bases with no gene match: 5. Germline values: CDR1 MNHEY, CDR2 SMNVEV (reference sequence). This CDR3 has 14 residues. The CDR3 DNA follows: TGTGCCAGCAGCGGACAGGGGCGAACCTACGAGCAGTACTTC. It codes for CASSGQGRTYEQYF.

V and J are TRBV7-9 and TRBJ1-5; possible D gene TRBD1, 6 bases. V was trimmed by 8 bases and J by 0 bases, leaving 11 bases between them. The germline V gene has CDR1 SEHNR and CDR2 FQNEAQ (reference sequence). This CDR3 spans 14 amino acids. The CDR3 reads CASAGQLSNQPQHF. For the CDR3, the DNA is TGTGCCAGCGCCGGACAGCTTAGCAATCAGCCCCAGCATTTT.

The chain combines TRBV4-1 with TRBJ2-1, with 9 bases matching TRBD2. Germline CDR1 MGHRA, CDR2 YSYEKL. The CDR3 loop spans 15 amino acids. V gave up 4 bases and J gave up 6 bases; unmatched junction bases: 7. CDR3 region: CASSPLGGRANEQFF. CDR3 nucleotide sequence: TGCGCCAGCAGCCCGCTTGGCGGGAGGGCCAATGAGCAGTTCTTC.